The clone carrying this T cell receptor beta chain was recorded a few times. The target antigen is unknown. This sample was included in a study of T-cell memory formation after mild COVID-19. TCRdb re-analysed the 5' RACE reads in MiXCR, keeping a single row per CDR3 protein. The sample consists of tens of thousands of distinct CDR3 sequences, over 11% of them appearing once. Study findings and constraints: Several responding clones turned up in pre-infection memory, indicating that cross-reactive memory may have taken part. CD4+ contracting clones were found mainly in CM and EM, and CD8+ ones in EMRA. Still unconfirmed is whether the second-wave clones peaking on day 37 recognized SARS-CoV-2.

The receptor was isolated from an adult woman who had mild COVID-19 (a few samples of this study predate the infection). Cell type and time point are not known. The sequenced material came from PBMCs or a T cell subset sorted from them (not recorded which).

CDR3 nucleotide sequence: TGTGCCAGCAGTTATCGCTCAGGGAAGAGCTACGAGCAGTACTTC. This translates into CASSYRSGKSYEQYF. This rearrangement joins TRBV6-5 to TRBJ2-7; possibly TRBD1 for D (5 bases). Trimming shortened V by 3 bases and J by 3 bases, and 15 bases separated the two germline ends. Germline V CDR1 and CDR2: MNHEY, SVGAGI. This CDR3 is 15 amino acids long.